This T cell receptor (beta chain) comes out of a study of Ad26.COV2.S vaccination and SARS-CoV-2 variants. Overall study context: The trial was COV1001 and the donor's arm was Ad26.COV2.S. Study-wide points: Breadth measured for non-spike TCRs was similar across vaccine and placebo recipients. Assessments of TCR breadth and depth may have underestimated the total T cell responses.

Clones were read by immunoSEQ multiplex PCR, and TCRdb kept only the in-frame ones, dropping some. The sample has 450,000 to 550,000 clones, 80% to 90% seen once; the top ten hold roughly 1.7%. Documented treatment: 15 to 20 received Ad26.COV2.S at low or high dose, single or two shots; five or six received placebo; per-sample allocation not given. Material that was analyzed had been drawn on day 63 after the first vaccine or placebo injection. In the case of this clone: Its antigen is not known.

Losses at the gene ends were 6 bases for V and 4 bases for J; bases not matched to a gene: 6. Per the germline V gene, CDR1 is SGHVS and CDR2 is FQNEAQ. CDR3 length equals 15 residues. The source material was peripheral blood, sampled in a trial of Ad26.COV2.S vaccine versus placebo. The source of this sequence is a person between 18 and 59 years old who received the Ad26.COV2.S COVID-19 vaccine or a placebo. The chain recombines TRBV7-8 with TRBJ1-6, with 7 bases lining up with TRBD1. As DNA, the CDR3 is TGTGCCAGCAGAGACAGGGAGGGATATAATTCACCCCTCCACTTT. This sequence encodes CASRDREGYNSPLHF.